This TCR beta chain was sequenced for a study of shared clonotypes between healthy human individuals. Authors' data handling: Junction-only immunoSEQ sequences carried no quality scores, so filtering differed. The assay was immunoSEQ multiplex PCR, and TCRdb's table has in-frame clones only and misses some. The DNA gave D and trimming, while V, J and clone size come from that table. Altogether around 340,000 clones are present, more than 60% being singletons, with the ten largest covering more than 9%. CDR1 and CDR2 from the germline V gene are MDHEN and SYDVKM. V was pared by 6 bases and J by 4 bases, with 12 bases between. This CDR3 region has 13 residues.

The sequence came from a man younger than 45 in good health. The V and J genes are TRBV28 and TRBJ1-2; a possible D gene is TRBD1 (6 bases). The sample comprised memory CD4+ T cells sorted from blood. The subset here: CD45RA-negative fraction. DNA of the CDR3: TGTGCCAGCAGAAAACAGGGTAGCTATGGCTACACCTTC. Encoded protein: CASRKQGSYGYTF.